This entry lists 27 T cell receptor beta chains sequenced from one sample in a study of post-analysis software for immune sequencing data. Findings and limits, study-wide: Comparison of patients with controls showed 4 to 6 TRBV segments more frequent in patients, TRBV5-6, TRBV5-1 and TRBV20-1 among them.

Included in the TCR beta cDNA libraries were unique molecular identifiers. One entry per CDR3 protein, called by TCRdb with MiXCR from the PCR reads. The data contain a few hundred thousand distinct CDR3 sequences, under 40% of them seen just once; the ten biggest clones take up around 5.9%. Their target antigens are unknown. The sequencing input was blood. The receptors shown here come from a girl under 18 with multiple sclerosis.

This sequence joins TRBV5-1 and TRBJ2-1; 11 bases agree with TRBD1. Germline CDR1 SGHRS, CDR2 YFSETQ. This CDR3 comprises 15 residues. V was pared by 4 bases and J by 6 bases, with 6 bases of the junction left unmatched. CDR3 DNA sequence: TGCGCCAGCAGCCCCGGCGGGACAGGGGGCAATGAGCAGTTCTTC. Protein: CASSPGGTGGNEQFF.

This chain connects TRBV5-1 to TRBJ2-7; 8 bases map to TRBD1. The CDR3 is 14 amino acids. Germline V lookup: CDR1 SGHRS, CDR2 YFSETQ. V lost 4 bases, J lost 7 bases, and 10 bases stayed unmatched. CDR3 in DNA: TGCGCCAGCAGCCCTATGGACAGGGCCCTAGAGCAGTACTTC. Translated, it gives CASSPMDRALEQYF.

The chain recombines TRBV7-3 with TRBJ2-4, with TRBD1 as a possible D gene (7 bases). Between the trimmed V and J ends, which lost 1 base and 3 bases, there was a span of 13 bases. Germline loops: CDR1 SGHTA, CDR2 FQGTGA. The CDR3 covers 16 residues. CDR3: CASSLRGGGGKNIQYF. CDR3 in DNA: TGTGCCAGCAGCTTAAGAGGAGGGGGCGGCAAAAACATTCAGTACTTC.

The CDR3 sequence: CASSLSGTGGIYEQYF. As DNA, the CDR3 is TGTGCCAGCAGCTTATCTGGGACAGGGGGGATCTACGAGCAGTACTTC. The chain uses TRBV7-8 and TRBJ2-5, with 11 bases lining up with TRBD1. The end of the DNA aligns better with TRBJ2-7, so the J call may be wrong. Germline V gives CDR1 SGHVS, CDR2 FQNEAQ. This CDR3 is built from 16 residues.

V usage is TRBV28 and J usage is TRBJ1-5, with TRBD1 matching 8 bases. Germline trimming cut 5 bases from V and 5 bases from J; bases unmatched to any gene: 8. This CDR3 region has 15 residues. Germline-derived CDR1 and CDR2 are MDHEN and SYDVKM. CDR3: CASSMGQALYQPQHF. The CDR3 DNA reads TGTGCCAGCAGTATGGGACAGGCCCTCTATCAGCCCCAGCATTTT. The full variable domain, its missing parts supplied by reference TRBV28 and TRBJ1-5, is DVKVTQSSRYLVKRTGEKVFLECVQDMDHENMFWYRQDPGLGLRLIYFSYDVKMKEKGDIPEGYSVSREKKERFSLILESASTNQTSMYLCASSMGQALYQPQHFGDGTRLSIL.

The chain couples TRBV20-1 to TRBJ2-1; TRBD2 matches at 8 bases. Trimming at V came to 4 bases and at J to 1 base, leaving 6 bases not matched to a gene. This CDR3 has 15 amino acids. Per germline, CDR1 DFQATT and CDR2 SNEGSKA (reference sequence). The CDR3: CSATTGGASYNEQFF. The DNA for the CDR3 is TGCAGTGCTACGACGGGAGGGGCTTCCTACAATGAGCAGTTCTTC.

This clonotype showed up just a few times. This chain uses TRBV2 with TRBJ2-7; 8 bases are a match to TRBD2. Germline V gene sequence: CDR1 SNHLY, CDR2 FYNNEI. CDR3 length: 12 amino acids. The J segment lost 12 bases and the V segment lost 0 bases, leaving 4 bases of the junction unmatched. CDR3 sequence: CASSEARLAGYF. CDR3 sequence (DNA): TGTGCCAGCAGTGAAGCGCGTCTAGCGGGGTACTTC.

CDR3 nucleotide sequence: TGCAGTGCTAGAGATCCCCAAGGGGCGGACACTGAAGCTTTCTTT. It specifies CSARDPQGADTEAFF. The chain is built from TRBV20-1 and TRBJ1-1; D might be TRBD1 (5 bases). Trimming left V 0 bases short and J 3 bases short, with 14 bases between. This CDR3 contains 15 residues. Germline loops: CDR1 DFQATT, CDR2 SNEGSKA (reference sequence).

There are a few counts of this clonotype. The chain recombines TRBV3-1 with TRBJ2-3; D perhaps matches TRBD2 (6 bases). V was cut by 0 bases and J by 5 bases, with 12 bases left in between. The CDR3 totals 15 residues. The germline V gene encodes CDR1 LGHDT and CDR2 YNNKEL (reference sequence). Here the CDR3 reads CASSQDGGVGDTQYF. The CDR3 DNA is TGTGCCAGCAGCCAAGATGGAGGGGTTGGAGATACGCAGTATTTT.

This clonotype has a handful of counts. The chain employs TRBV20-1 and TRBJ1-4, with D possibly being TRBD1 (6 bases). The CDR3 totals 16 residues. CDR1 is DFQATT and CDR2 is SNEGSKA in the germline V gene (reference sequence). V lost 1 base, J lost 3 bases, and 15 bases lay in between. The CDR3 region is CSARVQGVRANEKLFF. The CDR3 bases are TGCAGTGCTAGAGTACAGGGAGTGAGAGCTAATGAAAAACTGTTTTTT.

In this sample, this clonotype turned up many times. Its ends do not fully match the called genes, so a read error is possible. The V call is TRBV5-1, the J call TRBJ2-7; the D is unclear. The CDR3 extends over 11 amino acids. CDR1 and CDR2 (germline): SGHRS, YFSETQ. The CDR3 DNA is TGTGCCAGCAGTTCAGCGTACGAGCAGTACTTC. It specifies CASSSAYEQYF.

As DNA, the CDR3 is TGTGCCAGCTCACAACAGGGGGCGGATAGCAATCAGCCCCAGCATTTT. It is translated as CASSQQGADSNQPQHF. J is TRBJ1-5 and V is TRBV18; TRBD1 matches at 9 bases. Unmatched junction bases numbered 4, after V lost 4 bases and J lost 0 bases. CDR1 is KGHSH, CDR2 LQKENI, per germline. There are 16 residues in the CDR3.

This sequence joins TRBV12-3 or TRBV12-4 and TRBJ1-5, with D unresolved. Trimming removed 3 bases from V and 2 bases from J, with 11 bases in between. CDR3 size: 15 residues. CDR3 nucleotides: TGTGCCAGCAGTTTCCGGGTTGGGGGCAATCAGCCCCAGCATTTT. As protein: CASSFRVGGNQPQHF.

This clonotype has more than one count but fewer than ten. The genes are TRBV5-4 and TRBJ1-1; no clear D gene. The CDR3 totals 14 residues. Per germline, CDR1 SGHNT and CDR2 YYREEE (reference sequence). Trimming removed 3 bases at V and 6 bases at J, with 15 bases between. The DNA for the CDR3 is TGTGCCAGCAGCTCTGCTCCCGTCTTCGCTGAAGCTTTCTTT. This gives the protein CASSSAPVFAEAFF.

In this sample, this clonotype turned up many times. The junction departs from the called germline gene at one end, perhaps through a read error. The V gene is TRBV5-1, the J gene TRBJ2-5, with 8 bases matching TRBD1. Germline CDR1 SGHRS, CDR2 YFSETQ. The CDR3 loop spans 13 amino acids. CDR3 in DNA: TGTGCCAGCAGCCGGACAGGGCAAGAGACCCAGTACTTC. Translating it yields CASSRTGQETQYF.

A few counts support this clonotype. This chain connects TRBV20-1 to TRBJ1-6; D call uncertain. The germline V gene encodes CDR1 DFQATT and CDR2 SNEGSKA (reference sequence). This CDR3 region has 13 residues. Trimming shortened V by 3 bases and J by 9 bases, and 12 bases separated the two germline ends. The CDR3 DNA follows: TGCAGTGCTAGGTCCGCGGGCCGTTCACCCCTCCACTTT. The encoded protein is CSARSAGRSPLHF.

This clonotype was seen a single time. The CDR3, as DNA: TGTGCCAGTAGTAGTGGAGGTTGGACCTACAATGAGCAGTTCTTC. Translating it yields CASSSGGWTYNEQFF. The rearrangement links TRBV19 to TRBJ2-1; D is perhaps TRBD2 (5 bases). CDR3 length: 15 residues. Trimming removed 4 bases at V and 2 bases at J, with 12 bases between. The V gene's germline CDR1 is LNHDA and CDR2 SQIVND (reference sequence).

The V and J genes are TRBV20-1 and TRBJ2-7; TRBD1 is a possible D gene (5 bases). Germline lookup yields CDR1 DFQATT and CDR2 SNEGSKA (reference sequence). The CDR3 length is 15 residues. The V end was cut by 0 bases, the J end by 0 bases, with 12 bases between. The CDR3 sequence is CSARDRYRNSYEQYF. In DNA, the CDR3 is TGCAGTGCTAGAGATCGTTACAGGAACTCCTACGAGCAGTACTTC.

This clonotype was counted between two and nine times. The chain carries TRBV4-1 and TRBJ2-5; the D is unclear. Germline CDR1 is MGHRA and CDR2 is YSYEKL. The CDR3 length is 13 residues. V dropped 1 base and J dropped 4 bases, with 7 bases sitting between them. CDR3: CASSQVNRETQYF. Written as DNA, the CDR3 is TGCGCCAGCAGCCAAGTAAATCGAGAGACCCAGTACTTC.

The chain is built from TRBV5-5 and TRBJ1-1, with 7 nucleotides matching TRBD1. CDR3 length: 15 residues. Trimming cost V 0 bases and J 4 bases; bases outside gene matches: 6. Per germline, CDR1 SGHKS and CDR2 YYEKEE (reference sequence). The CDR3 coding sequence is TGTGCCAGCAGCTTGGTTTACAGGGGATCCACTGAAGCTTTCTTT. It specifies CASSLVYRGSTEAFF.

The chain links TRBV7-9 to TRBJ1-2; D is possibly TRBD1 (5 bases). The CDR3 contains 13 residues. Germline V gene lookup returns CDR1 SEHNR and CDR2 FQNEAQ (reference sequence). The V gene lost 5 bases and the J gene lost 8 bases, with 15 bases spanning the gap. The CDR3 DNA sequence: TGTGCCAGCAGCCCGCGGGCCAGGGAGGGCTACACCTTC. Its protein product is CASSPRAREGYTF.

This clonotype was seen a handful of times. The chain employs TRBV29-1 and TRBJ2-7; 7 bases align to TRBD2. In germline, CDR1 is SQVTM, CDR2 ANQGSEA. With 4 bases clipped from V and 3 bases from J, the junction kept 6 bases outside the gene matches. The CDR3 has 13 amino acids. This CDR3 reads CSVGGGDLYEQYF. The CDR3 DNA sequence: TGCAGCGTTGGTGGGGGGGACCTCTACGAGCAGTACTTC.

CDR3 sequence reads: CSVDWVGAVQETQYF. As DNA, the CDR3 is TGCAGCGTTGACTGGGTGGGGGCAGTACAAGAGACCCAGTACTTC. The V call is TRBV29-1, the J call TRBJ2-5; D perhaps matches TRBD1 (6 bases). Between the trimmed V and J ends, which lost 3 bases and 2 bases, there was a span of 16 bases. The germline gives CDR1 SQVTM, CDR2 ANQGSEA. The CDR3 has 15 amino acids.

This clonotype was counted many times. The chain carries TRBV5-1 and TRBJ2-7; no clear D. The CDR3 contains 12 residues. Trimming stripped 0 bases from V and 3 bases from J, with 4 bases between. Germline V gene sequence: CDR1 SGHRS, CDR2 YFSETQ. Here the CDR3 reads CASSLGFYEQYF. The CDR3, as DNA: TGCGCCAGCAGCTTGGGGTTCTACGAGCAGTACTTC.

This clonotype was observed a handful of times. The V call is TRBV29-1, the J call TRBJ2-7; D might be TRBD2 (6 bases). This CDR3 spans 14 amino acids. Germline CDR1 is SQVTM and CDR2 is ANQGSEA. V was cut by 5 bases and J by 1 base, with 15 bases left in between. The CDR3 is CSVSQPGLSYEQYF. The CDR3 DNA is TGCAGCGTTTCCCAACCGGGACTTTCCTACGAGCAGTACTTC.

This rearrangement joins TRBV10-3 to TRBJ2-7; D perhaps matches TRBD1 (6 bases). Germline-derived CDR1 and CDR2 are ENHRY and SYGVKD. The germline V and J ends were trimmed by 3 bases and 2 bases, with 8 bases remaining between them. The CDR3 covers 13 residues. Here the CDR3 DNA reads TGTGCCATCAGTGACGGACAGCCCTACGAGCAGTACTTC. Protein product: CAISDGQPYEQYF.

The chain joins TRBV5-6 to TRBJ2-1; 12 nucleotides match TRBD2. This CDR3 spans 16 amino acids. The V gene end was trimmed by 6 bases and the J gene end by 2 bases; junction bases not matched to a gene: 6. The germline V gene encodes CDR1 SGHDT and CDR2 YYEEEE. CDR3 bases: TGTGCCAGCACACAACTAGCGGGGGGCACCTACAATGAGCAGTTCTTC. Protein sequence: CASTQLAGGTYNEQFF.